One and the same sample provided the 10 T cell receptor beta chains below, sequenced in a study of somatic mutations in cytotoxic T cells in rheumatoid arthritis. Sequencing used immunoSEQ multiplex PCR; TCRdb keeps in-frame clones, though not all of them. This table has under 20,000 clones, 81% appearing once. Sequencing was performed on CD8+ T cells sorted from blood. The source of these receptors is an adult with rheumatoid arthritis.

The chain recombines TRBV7-2 with TRBJ1-6; D uncertain. This CDR3 region has 14 residues. CDR1 is SGHTA, CDR2 FQGNSA, per germline. The V end lost 5 bases, the J end lost 9 bases, and 14 bases lay between the germline ends. In nucleotides, the CDR3 is TGTGCCAGCAGCCCGCTTGGGAGTCGTTCACCCCTCCACTTT. Amino acid sequence: CASSPLGSRSPLHF.

This clone was observed once. The chain couples TRBV15 to TRBJ2-3, with a tentative D call TRBD1 (5 bases). Between the trimmed V and J ends, which lost 5 bases and 2 bases, there was a span of 14 bases. Looked up from germline, CDR1 is LNHNV and CDR2 is YYDKDF (reference sequence). The CDR3 is made up of 15 amino acids. The CDR3: CATSLDRTYTDTQYF. In DNA form, the CDR3 reads TGTGCCACCAGCCTCGACAGAACCTACACAGATACGCAGTATTTT.

The chain has TRBV7-8 and TRBJ2-3, with D tentatively TRBD1 or TRBD2 (5 bases each). Germline values: CDR1 SGHVS, CDR2 FQNEAQ. V was pared by 5 bases and J by 2 bases, with 14 bases between. The CDR3 has 15 residues. CDR3 residues: CASSRGGGNTDTQYF. The CDR3 nucleotides are TGTGCCAGCAGCCGGGGTGGGGGAAACACAGATACGCAGTATTTT.

This sequence joins TRBV27 and TRBJ2-1, with 12 bases that match TRBD1. V was clipped by 3 bases and J by 7 bases; unmatched bases: 4. This CDR3 is 15 amino acids long. The germline V gene encodes CDR1 MNHEY and CDR2 SMNVEV (reference sequence). The CDR3, as DNA: TGTGCCAGCAGTTTCGGGACAGGGGGCTTGAATGAGCAGTTCTTC. Its protein product is CASSFGTGGLNEQFF.

The rearrangement joins TRBV6-5 to TRBJ1-5, with TRBD1 identical over 9 bases. Losses at the gene ends were 5 bases for V and 11 bases for J; bases not matched to a gene: 13. Germline V gene data show CDR1 as MNHEY and CDR2 as SVGAGI. This CDR3 contains 15 residues. The CDR3 sequence: CASSTGTGPSWAQHF. CDR3 bases: TGTGCCAGCAGTACCGGGACAGGGCCATCGTGGGCCCAGCATTTT.

The chain employs TRBV4-3 and TRBJ2-6; no definite D call. The germline gives CDR1 LGHNA, CDR2 YSLEER. V was pared by 1 base and J by 5 bases, with 6 bases between. The CDR3 is 14 amino acids. This CDR3 is CASSQGGRANVLTF. The CDR3 DNA sequence: TGCGCCAGCAGCCAAGGGGGAAGGGCCAACGTCCTGACTTTC.

This sequence joins TRBV28 and TRBJ1-5, with 7 bases fitting TRBD1. CDR1 and CDR2 from the germline V gene are MDHEN and SYDVKM. This CDR3 is built from 17 residues. With 3 bases clipped from V and 1 base from J, the junction kept 9 bases outside the gene matches. The CDR3 sequence is CASSLGTVEGSNQPQHF. The CDR3 nucleotides are TGTGCCAGCAGTTTGGGGACAGTCGAAGGAAGCAATCAGCCCCAGCATTTT.

The gene calls are TRBV6-1 and TRBJ2-7; TRBD1 might be the D (6 bases). The V and J ends lost 3 bases and 4 bases respectively, with 10 bases between them. There are 13 residues in the CDR3. The V gene's germline CDR1 is MNHNS and CDR2 SASEGT. The CDR3 bases are TGTGCCAGCAGTGAGACAGGATCATACGAGCAGTACTTC. Translating it yields CASSETGSYEQYF.

This chain links TRBV9 with TRBJ1-1, with a tentative D call TRBD1 (6 bases). V was clipped by 7 bases and J by 0 bases, with 10 bases between them. The germline V gene encodes CDR1 SGDLS and CDR2 YYNGEE. This CDR3 is built from 13 residues. CDR3 nucleotide sequence: TGTGCCAGCGGGGGGGGCCTGAACACTGAAGCTTTCTTT. Protein: CASGGGLNTEAFF.

The genes are TRBV4-2 and TRBJ2-2, with D possibly matching TRBD1 (7 bases). This CDR3 is 16 amino acids long. In germline, CDR1 is LGHNA, CDR2 YNFKEQ. V was cut by 0 bases and J by 1 base, with 9 bases left in between. As DNA, the CDR3 is TGTGCCAGCAGCCAAGACAGGGGGGTGAACACCGGGGAGCTGTTTTTT. Residues: CASSQDRGVNTGELFF.